This TCR beta chain was profiled in a study of Ad26.COV2.S vaccination and SARS-CoV-2 variants. The sample's treatment: some 20 received Ad26.COV2.S at low or high dose, single or two shots; roughly 5 received placebo; per-sample allocation not given. At day 63 after the first vaccine or placebo injection, samples were drawn. An Ad26 vector expressing Wuhan-strain SARS-CoV-2 spike constituted the vaccine. CDR1 is KGHDR, CDR2 SFDVKD, per germline. Trimming removed 0 bases from V and 2 bases from J, with 6 bases in between. The CDR3 is 15 amino acids. With regard to this clone: The antigen is undetermined.

Using immunoSEQ multiplex PCR, the repertoire was profiled, and TCRdb retains in-frame clones only, with some absent. This repertoire shows roughly 300,000 clones, 86% found once; its top ten account for approximately 11%. Overall study findings and caveats: Considerable breadth of spike-specific CD8+ and CD4+ T cell responses has reportedly been documented following vaccination.

Material: peripheral blood, obtained in a trial of Ad26.COV2.S vaccine versus placebo. The rearrangement joins TRBV24-1 to TRBJ2-2; no firm D call. The sequence came from a person between 18 and 65 years old who received the Ad26.COV2.S COVID-19 vaccine or a placebo. Here the CDR3 reads CATSDLGVNTGELFF. For the CDR3, the DNA is TGTGCCACCAGTGATTTGGGGGTTAACACCGGGGAGCTGTTTTTT.